One and the same sample provided the 25 T cell receptor beta chains below, sequenced in a study of blood T cell repertoires in COVID-19. The repertoire was sequenced with immunoSEQ multiplex PCR; TCRdb's copy has only in-frame clones and lacks some. The sample shows about 39,000 clones, approximately 96% of them seen only once. Sequences were obtained from peripheral blood. These receptor sequences come from a human donor with active COVID-19. The donor label of this sample is uncertain.

The chain has TRBV19 and TRBJ2-2; tentative D call: TRBD1 (7 bases). Trimming removed 9 bases at V and 4 bases at J, with 21 bases between. The CDR3 length is 16 residues. Germline V gives CDR1 LNHDA, CDR2 SQIVND (reference sequence). The CDR3, as DNA: TGTGCCAGCTCCCTAACCTACAGGGGAGGCACCGGGGAGCTGTTTTTT. Translated, it gives CASSLTYRGGTGELFF.

This sequence joins TRBV19 and TRBJ2-2, with 10 bases lining up with TRBD1. Trimming cost V 5 bases and J 6 bases; bases outside gene matches: 6. The germline CDR1 and CDR2 sequences are LNHDA and SQIVND (reference sequence). The CDR3 extends over 15 amino acids. The CDR3 loop reads CASSGRTGGPGELFF. CDR3 in DNA: TGTGCCAGTAGTGGCCGGACAGGGGGGCCCGGGGAGCTGTTTTTT.

The chain has TRBV5-6 and TRBJ2-7, with D possibly TRBD2 on 6 matching bases. The V end was cut by 2 bases, the J end by 0 bases, with 15 bases between. Germline V gene data show CDR1 as SGHDT and CDR2 as YYEEEE. This CDR3 is built from 16 residues. In DNA, the CDR3 is TGTGCCAGCAGCTTACGTGCACGGGACTTCTCCTACGAGCAGTACTTC. It encodes CASSLRARDFSYEQYF.

The rearrangement joins TRBV28 to TRBJ2-1; tentatively, D is TRBD2 (6 bases). Germline lookup yields CDR1 MDHEN and CDR2 SYDVKM. The CDR3 covers 14 residues. V dropped 2 bases and J dropped 10 bases, with 15 bases sitting between them. CDR3 in amino acids: CASSLSGSVTEQFF. The CDR3 nucleotides read TGTGCCAGCAGTTTAAGCGGGTCCGTGACCGAGCAGTTCTTC.

The chain has TRBV5-8 and TRBJ2-4, with 7 bases matching TRBD1. CDR1 is SGHTS and CDR2 is YDEGEE in the germline V gene. With V trimmed by 0 bases and J by 8 bases, 8 bases remained unmatched. The CDR3 covers 15 residues. The CDR3 spells CASSLDRGRVYIQYF. The CDR3 DNA sequence: TGTGCCAGCAGCTTGGACAGGGGACGGGTATACATTCAGTACTTC.

In the case of this clone: Sequence at one end of the junction differs from germline and may be a read error. The chain joins TRBV9 to TRBJ2-5; no firm D call. This CDR3 is built from 14 residues. In germline, CDR1 is SGDLS, CDR2 YYNGEE. As DNA, the CDR3 is TGTGCCAGCAGCGTAGGGGCCGGCCAAGCGACCCAGTACTTC. Translation: CASSVGAGQATQYF.

This chain joins TRBV28 and TRBJ1-2, with D unresolved. V was pared by 7 bases and J by 7 bases, with 13 bases between. Per germline, CDR1 MDHEN and CDR2 SYDVKM. The CDR3 consists of 12 residues. Written as DNA, the CDR3 is TGTGCCAGCACCCTGGGCAGTAGTGGCTACACCTTC. This codes for CASTLGSSGYTF.

The chain links TRBV5-1 to TRBJ2-3; D is perhaps TRBD2 (6 bases). V dropped 4 bases and J dropped 6 bases, with 21 bases sitting between them. Germline lookup yields CDR1 SGHRS and CDR2 YFSETQ. The CDR3 extends over 16 amino acids. CDR3 loop: CASSLGTGLIHDTQYF. In DNA form, the CDR3 reads TGCGCCAGCAGCCTAGGGACGGGACTGATCCACGATACGCAGTATTTT.

The chain employs TRBV12-3 or TRBV12-4 and TRBJ2-7; D gene ambiguous. Trimming shortened V by 3 bases and J by 3 bases, and 9 bases separated the two germline ends. The length of the CDR3 is 13 residues. DNA of the CDR3: TGTGCCAGCAGTTTGGCTGTCGACTACGAGCAGTACTTC. Translating it yields CASSLAVDYEQYF.

The rearrangement links TRBV18 to TRBJ2-5, with 9 bases that match TRBD2. Germline values: CDR1 KGHSH, CDR2 LQKENI. This CDR3 region has 15 residues. Losses at the gene ends were 3 bases for V and 5 bases for J; bases not matched to a gene: 7. This CDR3 reads CASSPGAGGRETQYF. CDR3 nucleotides: TGTGCCAGCTCACCCGGAGCGGGGGGCCGGGAGACCCAGTACTTC.

Note on this clone: Other DNA sequences in this sample translate to the same CDR3. V usage is TRBV18 and J usage is TRBJ2-7, with TRBD1 matching over 8 bases. The CDR3 runs 13 residues. J lost 2 bases, V lost 6 bases, and 3 bases had no gene match. Germline-derived CDR1 and CDR2 are KGHSH and LQKENI. The CDR3 region has the DNA TGTGCCAGCTCGCCGGACAGGGCCTACGAGCAGTACTTC. This codes for CASSPDRAYEQYF.

The rearrangement joins TRBV19 to TRBJ1-1; no clear D gene. Trimming removed 5 bases at V and 4 bases at J, with 14 bases between. Germline CDR1 reads LNHDA; CDR2 reads SQIVND (reference sequence). CDR3 size: 14 residues. The CDR3: CASSERIKGTEAFF. The CDR3 nucleotides read TGTGCCAGTAGTGAGCGGATAAAAGGCACTGAAGCTTTCTTT.

The chain carries TRBV12-5 and TRBJ2-5; 12 bases fit TRBD2. There are 16 residues in the CDR3. Germline CDR1 is LGHNT and CDR2 is FRNRAP. V gave up 1 base and J gave up 2 bases; unmatched junction bases: 2. This CDR3 is CASGLATSGGQETQYF. The CDR3 DNA reads TGTGCTAGTGGTTTGGCGACTAGCGGGGGACAAGAGACCCAGTACTTC.

The chain uses TRBV19 and TRBJ2-7, with TRBD1 identical over 10 bases. From germline, CDR1 is LNHDA and CDR2 SQIVND (reference sequence). The CDR3 extends over 17 amino acids. The ends lost 3 bases at V and 4 bases at J; junction bases unmatched: 12. The CDR3 bases are TGTGCCAGTAGTATTGCTCTCGGGGGACAGGGGATTTACGAGCAGTACTTC. Protein product: CASSIALGGQGIYEQYF.

The genes are TRBV7-9 and TRBJ1-1; TRBD1 matches 9 bases. Unmatched junction bases numbered 5, after V lost 1 base and J lost 5 bases. From germline, CDR1 is SEHNR and CDR2 FQNEAQ (reference sequence). CDR3 length: 15 residues. CDR3 nucleotides: TGTGCCAGCAGCTTAGGGGACAGGGTAAATACTGAAGCTTTCTTT. Translated, it gives CASSLGDRVNTEAFF.

V usage is TRBV3-1 (or the pseudogene TRBV3-2) and J usage is TRBJ2-4; 8 nucleotides line up with TRBD2. This CDR3 is built from 13 residues. Germline values: CDR1 LGHDT, CDR2 YNNKEL (reference sequence). V lost 4 bases to trimming and J lost 7 bases; unmatched junction nucleotides: 3. CDR3 protein: CASSPGTSNIQYF. For the CDR3, the DNA is TGTGCCAGCAGCCCCGGGACTAGTAACATTCAGTACTTC.

This clone counts as medium-sized. The chain carries TRBV28 and TRBJ2-7, with 12 bases aligning to TRBD2. Germline-derived CDR1 and CDR2 are MDHEN and SYDVKM. V dropped 3 bases and J dropped 4; count of bases not matched to a gene: 1. The CDR3 has 14 residues. The CDR3 coding sequence is TGTGCCAGCAGTTTGACTAGCGGGAGATACGAGCAGTACTTC. Its translation: CASSLTSGRYEQYF.

The genes are TRBV6-1 and TRBJ2-3; 11 bases map to TRBD2. J lost 1 base, V lost 2 bases, and 2 bases had no gene match. This CDR3 is 16 amino acids long. Germline-derived CDR1 and CDR2 are MNHNS and SASEGT. The CDR3 loop is CASSETSGGGTDTQYF. Here the CDR3 DNA reads TGTGCCAGCAGTGAAACTAGCGGGGGAGGCACAGATACGCAGTATTTT.

The CDR3 sequence: CASSRTSGETGELFF. DNA of the CDR3: TGTGCCAGCTCGAGGACTAGCGGGGAGACCGGGGAGCTGTTTTTT. V is TRBV18 and J is TRBJ2-2; the match to TRBD2 covers 12 bases. Losses at the gene ends were 6 bases for V and 5 bases for J; bases not matched to a gene: 4. Germline-derived CDR1 and CDR2 are KGHSH and LQKENI. This CDR3 spans 15 amino acids. Filled out from reference TRBV18 and TRBJ2-2, the complete variable domain reads NAGVMQNPRHLVRRRGQEARLRCSPMKGHSHVYWYRQLPEEGLKFMVYLQKENIIDESGMPKERFSAEFPKEGPSILRIQQVVRGDSAAYFCASSRTSGETGELFFGEGSRLTVL.

DNA of the CDR3: TGTGCCAGGACAGACTTAGCCGGGGAGCTGTTTTTT. This encodes CARTDLAGELFF. The chain employs TRBV2 and TRBJ2-2, with D possibly TRBD1 on 5 matching bases. There are 12 residues in the CDR3. V lost 9 bases, J lost 6 bases, and 11 bases lay in between. The germline V gene has CDR1 SNHLY and CDR2 FYNNEI.

V is TRBV6-5 and J is TRBJ1-1, with TRBD1 matching 7 bases. Germline loops: CDR1 MNHEY, CDR2 SVGAGI. The V segment lost 11 bases and the J segment 5 bases; nucleotides outside the gene matches: 11. CDR3 length: 13 amino acids. The CDR3 protein is CAASGGLGTEAFF. The CDR3 DNA follows: TGTGCCGCCTCAGGGGGGTTGGGGACTGAAGCTTTCTTT.

V usage is TRBV6-6 and J usage is TRBJ1-5, with TRBD1 matching 12 bases. Germline V CDR1 and CDR2: MNHNY, SVGAGI (reference sequence). V trimming: 2 bases; J trimming: 6 bases; junction bases outside the gene matches: 5. The CDR3 runs to 16 residues. The CDR3 DNA follows: TGTGCCAGCAGTTACCCGGGACAGGGGGCGGGTCAGCCCCAGCATTTT. As protein: CASSYPGQGAGQPQHF.

The chain employs TRBV2 and TRBJ2-1, with D perhaps TRBD2 (5 bases). The germline CDR1 and CDR2 sequences are SNHLY and FYNNEI. Trimming pared 4 bases from V and 0 bases from J, leaving 10 bases between. The CDR3 spans 15 residues. As DNA, the CDR3 is TGTGCCAGCAGTGGTCTAGCCTCCTCCTACAATGAGCAGTTCTTC. Amino acids: CASSGLASSYNEQFF.

The chain recombines TRBV28 with TRBJ2-3, with D unresolved. Germline CDR1 MDHEN, CDR2 SYDVKM. V lost 4 bases and J lost 7, with 15 bases in between. The CDR3 length is 14 residues. CDR3 nucleotides: TGTGCCAGCAGTTCCCCGTCCGGTTTATATACGCAGTATTTT. Encoded protein: CASSSPSGLYTQYF.

The rearrangement joins TRBV7-9 to TRBJ2-2; TRBD2 matches 10 bases. CDR1 and CDR2 (germline): SEHNR, FQNEAQ (reference sequence). The CDR3 totals 15 residues. V was pared by 4 bases and J by 5 bases, with 4 bases of the junction left unmatched. The CDR3 here is CASSSLAGGTGELFF. The CDR3 region has the DNA TGTGCCAGCAGCTCTTTAGCGGGAGGAACCGGGGAGCTGTTTTTT.